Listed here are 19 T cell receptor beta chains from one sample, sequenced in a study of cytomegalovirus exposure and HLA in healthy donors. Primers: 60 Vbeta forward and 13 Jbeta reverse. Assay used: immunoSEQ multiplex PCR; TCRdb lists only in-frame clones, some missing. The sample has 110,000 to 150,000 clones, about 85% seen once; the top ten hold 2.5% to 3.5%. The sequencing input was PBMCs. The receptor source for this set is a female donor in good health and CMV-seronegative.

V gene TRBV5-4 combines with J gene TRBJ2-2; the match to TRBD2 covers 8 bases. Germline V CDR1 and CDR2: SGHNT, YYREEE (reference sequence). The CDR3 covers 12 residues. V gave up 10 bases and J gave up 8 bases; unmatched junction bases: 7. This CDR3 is CASSGLAGELFF. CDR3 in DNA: TGTGCCTCCTCAGGACTAGCAGGGGAGCTGTTTTTT.

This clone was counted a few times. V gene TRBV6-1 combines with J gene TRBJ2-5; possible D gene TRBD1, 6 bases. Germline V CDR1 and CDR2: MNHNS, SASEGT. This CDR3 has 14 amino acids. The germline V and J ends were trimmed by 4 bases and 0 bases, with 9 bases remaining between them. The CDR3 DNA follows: TGTGCCAGCAGTGCACAGGGAAACCAAGAGACCCAGTACTTC. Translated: CASSAQGNQETQYF.

This CDR3 reads CASSVYSGQVSGETQYF. The DNA of the CDR3 is TGTGCCAGCAGCGTATACTCGGGACAGGTCTCGGGGGAGACCCAGTACTTC. The chain links TRBV7-2 to TRBJ2-5, with 8 bases matching TRBD1. V was pared by 5 bases and J by 5 bases, with 16 bases of the junction left unmatched. CDR3 length equals 17 residues. Germline V gene sequence: CDR1 SGHTA, CDR2 FQGNSA.

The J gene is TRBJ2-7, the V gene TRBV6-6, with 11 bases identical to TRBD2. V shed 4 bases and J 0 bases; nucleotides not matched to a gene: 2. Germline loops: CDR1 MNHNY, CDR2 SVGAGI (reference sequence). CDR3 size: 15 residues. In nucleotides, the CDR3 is TGTGCCAGCAGTTCGACTAGCGGGGCCTCCTACGAGCAGTACTTC. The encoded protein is CASSSTSGASYEQYF.

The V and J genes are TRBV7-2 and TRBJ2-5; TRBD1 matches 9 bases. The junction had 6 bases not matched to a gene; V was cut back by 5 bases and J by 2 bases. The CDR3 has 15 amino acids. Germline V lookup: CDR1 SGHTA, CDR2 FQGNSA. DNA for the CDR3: TGTGCCAGCAGCGCCAACAGGGGGCGGCAAGAGACCCAGTACTTC. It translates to CASSANRGRQETQYF.

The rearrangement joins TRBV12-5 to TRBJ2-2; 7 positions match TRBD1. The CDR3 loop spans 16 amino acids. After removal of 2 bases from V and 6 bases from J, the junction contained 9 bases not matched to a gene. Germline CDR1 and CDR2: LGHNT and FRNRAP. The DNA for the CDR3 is TGTGCTAGTGGTTTGCAGGTCAGGGGGATTCCCGGGGAGCTGTTTTTT. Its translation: CASGLQVRGIPGELFF.

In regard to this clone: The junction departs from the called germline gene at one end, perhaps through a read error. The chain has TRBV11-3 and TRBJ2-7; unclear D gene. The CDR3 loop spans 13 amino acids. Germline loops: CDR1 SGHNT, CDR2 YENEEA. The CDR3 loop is CASSFRGSHEQYF. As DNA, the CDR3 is TGTGCCAGCAGCTTTAGAGGCTCCCACGAGCAGTACTTC.

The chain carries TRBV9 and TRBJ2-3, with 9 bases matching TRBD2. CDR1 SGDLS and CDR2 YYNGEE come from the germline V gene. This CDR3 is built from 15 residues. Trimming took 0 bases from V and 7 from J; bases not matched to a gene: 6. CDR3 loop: CASSVEAGGPYTQYF. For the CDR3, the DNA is TGTGCCAGCAGCGTAGAGGCGGGGGGGCCATATACGCAGTATTTT.

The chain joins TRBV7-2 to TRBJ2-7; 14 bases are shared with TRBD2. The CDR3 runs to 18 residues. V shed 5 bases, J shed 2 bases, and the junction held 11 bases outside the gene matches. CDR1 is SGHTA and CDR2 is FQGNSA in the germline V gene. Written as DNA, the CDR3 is TGTGCCAGCAGCGGAACCGGACTAGCGGGAGGTGCCGCCTACGAGCAGTACTTC. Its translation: CASSGTGLAGGAAYEQYF.

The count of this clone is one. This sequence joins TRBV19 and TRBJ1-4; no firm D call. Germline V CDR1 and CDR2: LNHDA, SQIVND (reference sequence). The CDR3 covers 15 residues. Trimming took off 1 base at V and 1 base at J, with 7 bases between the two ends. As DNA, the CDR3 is TGTGCCAGTAGTATAGGCGCGGGAACTAATGAAAAACTGTTTTTT. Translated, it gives CASSIGAGTNEKLFF.

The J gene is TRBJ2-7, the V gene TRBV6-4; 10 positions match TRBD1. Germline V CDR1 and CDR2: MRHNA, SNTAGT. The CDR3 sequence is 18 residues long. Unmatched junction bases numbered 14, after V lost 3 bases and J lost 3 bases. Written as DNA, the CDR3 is TGTGCCAGCAGTGAGATACTCTCCGGGACAGGGGAGATCTACGAGCAGTACTTC. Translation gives CASSEILSGTGEIYEQYF.

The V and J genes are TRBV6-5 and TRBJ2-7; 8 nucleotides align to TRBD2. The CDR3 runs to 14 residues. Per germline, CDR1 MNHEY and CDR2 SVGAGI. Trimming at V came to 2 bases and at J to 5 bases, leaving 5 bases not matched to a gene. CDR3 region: CASSYTGRVHEQYF. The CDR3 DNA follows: TGTGCCAGCAGTTACACCGGGAGGGTCCACGAGCAGTACTTC.

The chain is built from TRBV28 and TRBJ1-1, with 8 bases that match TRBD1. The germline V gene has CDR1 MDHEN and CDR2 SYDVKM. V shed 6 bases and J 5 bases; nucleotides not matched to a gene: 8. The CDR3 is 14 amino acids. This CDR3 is CASRWSGGATEAFF. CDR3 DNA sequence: TGTGCCAGCAGGTGGTCAGGGGGCGCGACTGAAGCTTTCTTT.

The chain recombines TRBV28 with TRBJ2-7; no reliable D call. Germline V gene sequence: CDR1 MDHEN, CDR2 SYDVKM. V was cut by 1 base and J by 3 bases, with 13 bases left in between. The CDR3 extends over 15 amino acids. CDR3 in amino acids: CASSLFSAKIYEQYF. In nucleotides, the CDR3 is TGTGCCAGCAGTTTATTCAGCGCGAAGATCTACGAGCAGTACTTC.

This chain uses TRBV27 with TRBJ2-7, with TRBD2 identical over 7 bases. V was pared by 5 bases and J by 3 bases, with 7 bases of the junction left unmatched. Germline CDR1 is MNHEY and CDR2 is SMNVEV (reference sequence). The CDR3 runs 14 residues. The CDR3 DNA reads TGTGCCAGCAGTGGGGGAGGGAGGGGCTACGAGCAGTACTTC. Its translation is CASSGGGRGYEQYF.

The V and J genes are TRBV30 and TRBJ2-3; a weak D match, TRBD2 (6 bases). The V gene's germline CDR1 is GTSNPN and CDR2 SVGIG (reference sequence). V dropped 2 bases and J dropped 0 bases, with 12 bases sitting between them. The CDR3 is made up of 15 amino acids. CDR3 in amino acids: CAWSSGVSSTDTQYF. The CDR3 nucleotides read TGTGCCTGGAGTTCGGGAGTTAGTAGCACAGATACGCAGTATTTT.

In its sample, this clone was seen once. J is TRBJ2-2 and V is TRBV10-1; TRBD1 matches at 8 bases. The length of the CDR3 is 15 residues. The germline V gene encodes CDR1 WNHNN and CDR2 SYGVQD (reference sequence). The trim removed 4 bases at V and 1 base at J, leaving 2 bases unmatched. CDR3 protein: CASSGGQENTGELFF. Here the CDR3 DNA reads TGCGCCAGCAGTGGGGGACAGGAGAACACCGGGGAGCTGTTTTTT.

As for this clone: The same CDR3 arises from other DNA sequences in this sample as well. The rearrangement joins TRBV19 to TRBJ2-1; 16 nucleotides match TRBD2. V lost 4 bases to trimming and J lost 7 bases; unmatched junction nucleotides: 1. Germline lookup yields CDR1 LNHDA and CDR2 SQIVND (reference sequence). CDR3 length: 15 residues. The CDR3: CASSKGLAGGNEQFF. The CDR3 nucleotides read TGTGCCAGTAGTAAGGGACTAGCGGGGGGGAATGAGCAGTTCTTC.

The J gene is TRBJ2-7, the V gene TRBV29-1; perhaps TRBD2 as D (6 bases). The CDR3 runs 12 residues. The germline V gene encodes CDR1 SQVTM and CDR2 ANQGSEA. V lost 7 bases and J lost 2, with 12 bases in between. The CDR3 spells CSAGTYTYEQYF. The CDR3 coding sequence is TGCAGCGCCGGGACTTACACCTACGAGCAGTACTTC.